Listed below are T cell receptor beta chains from one sample, sequenced in a study of blood T cell repertoires in COVID-19. The data were produced by immunoSEQ multiplex PCR, yet TCRdb's version contains in-frame clones alone and is incomplete. The profile shows 200,000 to 250,000 clones, about 90% of them singletons. Material: peripheral blood. Receptors were obtained from a man aged 18 to 29 with active or convalescent COVID-19. CDR3s include the opening cysteine and the closing phenylalanine or tryptophan. The D gene is left open where the match is weak. Clone sizes are given selectively: once, few, many, or a class where the clone is expanded.

d_call clone_size j_call v_call cdr3_nt cdr3_aa
- - TRBJ1-5 TRBV19 TGTGCCAGTAGTATAGGCCACTCCAATCAGCCCCAGCATTTT CASSIGHSNQPQHF
TRBD2 - TRBJ2-1 TRBV3-1/TRBV3-2 TGTGCCAGCAGCCAAGATAGCGGGAGATACAATGAGCAGTTCTTC CASSQDSGRYNEQFF
- - TRBJ2-3 TRBV6-1 TGTGCCAGCAGTACCCGGGACACGTACACAGATACGCAGTATTTT CASSTRDTYTDTQYF
TRBD1 - TRBJ1-2 TRBV18 TGTGCCAGCTCACCACCTAGTTCAGGGGGGAACTATGGCTACACCTTC CASSPPSSGGNYGYTF
TRBD2 - TRBJ2-7 TRBV7-2 TGTGCCAGCAGCTTAGACGGCGCGGGAGTGTCCTACGAGCAGTACTTC CASSLDGAGVSYEQYF
- - TRBJ2-7 TRBV5-1 TGCGCCAGCAGTGGCGGGACCTACGAGCAGTACTTC CASSGGTYEQYF
- few TRBJ2-7 TRBV7-9 TGTGCCAGCAGCTTAGTTTCAGGGGCAGAGCAGTACTTC CASSLVSGAEQYF
- - TRBJ2-5 TRBV15 TGTGCCACCAGCAGAGATATTGGGGAGGGGGGCGGAGAGACCCAGTACTTC CATSRDIGEGGGETQYF
- - TRBJ2-1 TRBV11-2 TGTGCCAGCAGCTTTAGACAGCTGCTCATCTTC CASSFRQLLIF
- once TRBJ2-1 TRBV5-4 TGTGCCAGCAGCCAGATTGGGCAGGGGATGAGCAATGAGCAGTTCTTC CASSQIGQGMSNEQFF
TRBD2 - TRBJ2-1 TRBV7-9 TGTGCCAGCAGCTTGGGCGCCCTAGCGGGAGGGAGTAATGAGCAGTTCTTC CASSLGALAGGSNEQFF
TRBD1 - TRBJ2-7 TRBV19 TGTGCCAGTAGTATTCGGACAGGGCAAGCCTCCTGGGACGAGCAGTACTTC CASSIRTGQASWDEQYF
- - TRBJ1-5 TRBV2 TGTGCCAGCAGAAAAGGCCCGGGGGTGGGCCAGCCCCAGCATTTT CASRKGPGVGQPQHF
- - TRBJ2-1 TRBV27 TGTGCCAGCAGTTTATGTTCTCCGTTCTTC CASSLCSPFF
- - TRBJ1-2 TRBV18 TGTGCCAGCTCACCACTGCGTGACACATCCTATGGCTACACCTTC CASSPLRDTSYGYTF
- - TRBJ1-4 TRBV5-1 TGCGCCAGCAGCTTGGAAACCACCCGGGGAGCAGAAAAACTGTTTTTT CASSLETTRGAEKLFF
TRBD2 - TRBJ2-7 TRBV30 TGTGCCTGGGACACCGGGACTAGCGGAGGGACCTACGAGCAGTACTTC CAWDTGTSGGTYEQYF
- - TRBJ1-1 TRBV6-5 TGTGCCAGCAGTTACTCAAAAGGAGGGAACACTGAAGCTTTCTTT CASSYSKGGNTEAFF
- - TRBJ2-6 TRBV12-3/TRBV12-4 TGTGCCAGCAGATTTTATGGGGCCAACGTCCTGACTTTC CASRFYGANVLTF
- - TRBJ1-2 TRBV3-1/TRBV3-2 TGTGCCAGCAGCCAAGACAGACACAACTATGGCTACACCTTC CASSQDRHNYGYTF
- - TRBJ1-5 TRBV19 TGTGCCAGTATGTCTTCCGGGGGACGCTATCAGCCCCAGCATTTT CASMSSGGRYQPQHF
TRBD2 - TRBJ2-7 TRBV13 TGTGCCAGCAGCTCCGGGACTAGCGGGAGTTACGAGCAGTACTTC CASSSGTSGSYEQYF
TRBD2 medium-sized TRBJ2-7 TRBV6-1 TGTGCCAGCAGTGAAGCGACTAGCGGGAGTTACGAGCAGTACTTC CASSEATSGSYEQYF
- - TRBJ2-1 TRBV9 TGTGCCAGCAGCGTAGAGGGGACTTGGAGGGGCTGGGAGCAGTTCTTC CASSVEGTWRGWEQFF
- - TRBJ2-3 TRBV9 TGTGCCAGCAGCGTGCAGGATTCAAGTGATGCAGATACGCAGTATTTT CASSVQDSSDADTQYF
TRBD2 - TRBJ2-5 TRBV4-1 TGCGCCAGCAGCCAAGGGACTAGCGCCCAAGAGACCCAGTACTTC CASSQGTSAQETQYF
- - TRBJ1-2 TRBV7-9 TGTGCCAGCAGCTTTACGGGATTAGAAAACTATGGCTACACCTTC CASSFTGLENYGYTF
TRBD2 - TRBJ2-7 TRBV20-1 TGCAGTGCTAGTCATAGTAGCGGGTTGGACGAGCAGTACTTC CSASHSSGLDEQYF
TRBD1 - TRBJ2-7 TRBV6-2/TRBV6-3 TGTGCCAGCAGTTACTCGGACAGGACCCACTACGAGCAGTACTTC CASSYSDRTHYEQYF